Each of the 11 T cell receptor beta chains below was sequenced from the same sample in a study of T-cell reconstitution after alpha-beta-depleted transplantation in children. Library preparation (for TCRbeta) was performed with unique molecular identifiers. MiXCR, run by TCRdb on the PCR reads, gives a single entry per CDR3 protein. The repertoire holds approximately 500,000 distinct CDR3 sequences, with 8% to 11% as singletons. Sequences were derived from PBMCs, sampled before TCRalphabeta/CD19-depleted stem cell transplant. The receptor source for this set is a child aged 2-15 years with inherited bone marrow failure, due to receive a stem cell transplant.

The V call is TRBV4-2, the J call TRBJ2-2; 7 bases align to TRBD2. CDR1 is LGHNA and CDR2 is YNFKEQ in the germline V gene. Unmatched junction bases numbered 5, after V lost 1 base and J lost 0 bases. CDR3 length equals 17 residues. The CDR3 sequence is CASSQGVAGTNTGELFF. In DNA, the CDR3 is TGTGCCAGCAGCCAAGGCGTAGCGGGTACGAACACCGGGGAGCTGTTTTTT.

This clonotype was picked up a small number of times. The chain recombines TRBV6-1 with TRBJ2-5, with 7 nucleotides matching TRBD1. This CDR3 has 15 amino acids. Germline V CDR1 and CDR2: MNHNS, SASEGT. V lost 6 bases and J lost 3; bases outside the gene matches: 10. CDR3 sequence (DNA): TGTGCCAGCAGCGCCCCCGGGACAGAGGAAGAGACCCAGTACTTC. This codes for CASSAPGTEEETQYF.

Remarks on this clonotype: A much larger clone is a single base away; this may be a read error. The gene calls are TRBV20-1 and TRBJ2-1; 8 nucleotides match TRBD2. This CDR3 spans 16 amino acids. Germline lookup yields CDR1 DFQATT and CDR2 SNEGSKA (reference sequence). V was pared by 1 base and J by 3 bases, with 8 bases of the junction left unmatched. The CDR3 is CSARAVTSGYYNEQFF. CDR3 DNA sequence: TGCAGTGCTAGAGCCGTTACTAGCGGCTACTACAATGAGCAGTTCTTC.

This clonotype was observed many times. CDR3 region: CASSADRGGPQHF. The CDR3 DNA reads as TGCGCCAGCAGCGCGGACAGAGGAGGGCCCCAGCATTTT. V is TRBV4-3 and J is TRBJ1-5; tentative D call: TRBD1 (6 bases). There are 13 residues in the CDR3. With 5 bases removed from V and 9 bases from J, the gap between germline ends came to 14 bases. Germline V lookup: CDR1 LGHNA, CDR2 YSLEER.

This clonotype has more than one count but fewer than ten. This CDR3 is CASSLATGGVGYEQYF. Here the CDR3 DNA reads TGTGCCAGCAGTTTAGCGACAGGGGGCGTGGGGTACGAGCAGTACTTC. V gene TRBV27 combines with J gene TRBJ2-7, with 10 positions matching TRBD1. The CDR3 consists of 16 residues. J gave up 4 bases and V 2 bases, and 8 bases lay outside the gene matches. Germline CDR1 is MNHEY and CDR2 is SMNVEV (reference sequence).

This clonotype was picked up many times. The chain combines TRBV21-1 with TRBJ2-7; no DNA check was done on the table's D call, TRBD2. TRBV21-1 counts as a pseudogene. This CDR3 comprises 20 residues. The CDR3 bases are TGTGCCAGCAGCAAATGGTGGCGGGAGGTCTCTATTACCACCTCCTACGAGCAGTACTTC. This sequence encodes CASSKWWREVSITTSYEQYF.

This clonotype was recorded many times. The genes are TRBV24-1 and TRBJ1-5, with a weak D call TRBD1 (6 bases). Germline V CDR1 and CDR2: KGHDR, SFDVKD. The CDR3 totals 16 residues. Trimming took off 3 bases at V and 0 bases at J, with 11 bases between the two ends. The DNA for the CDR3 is TGTGCCACCAGTGATCCGAGGGACATTAGCAATCAGCCCCAGCATTTT. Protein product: CATSDPRDISNQPQHF.

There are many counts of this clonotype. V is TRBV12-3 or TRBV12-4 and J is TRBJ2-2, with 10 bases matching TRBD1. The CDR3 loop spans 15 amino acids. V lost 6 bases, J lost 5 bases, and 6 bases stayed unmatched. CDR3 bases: TGTGCCAGCAGCTTCGGGACAGGGGTGACCGGGGAGCTGTTTTTT. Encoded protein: CASSFGTGVTGELFF.

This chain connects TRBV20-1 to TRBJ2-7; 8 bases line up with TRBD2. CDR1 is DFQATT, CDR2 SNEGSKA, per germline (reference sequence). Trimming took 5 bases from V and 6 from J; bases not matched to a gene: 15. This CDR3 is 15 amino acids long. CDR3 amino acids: CSAPSSGTRRGEQYF. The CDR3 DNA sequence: TGCAGTGCTCCCAGCTCCGGGACTAGGAGGGGCGAGCAGTACTTC.

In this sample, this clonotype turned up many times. As DNA, the CDR3 is TGCAGTGAGAGGAGAAACACCGGGGAGCTGTTTTTT. As protein: CSERRNTGELFF. The rearrangement links TRBV20-1 to TRBJ2-2; D gene uncertain. Germline V gene sequence: CDR1 DFQATT, CDR2 SNEGSKA (reference sequence). V lost 7 bases to trimming and J lost 2 bases, with 8 bases between them. The CDR3 extends over 12 amino acids.

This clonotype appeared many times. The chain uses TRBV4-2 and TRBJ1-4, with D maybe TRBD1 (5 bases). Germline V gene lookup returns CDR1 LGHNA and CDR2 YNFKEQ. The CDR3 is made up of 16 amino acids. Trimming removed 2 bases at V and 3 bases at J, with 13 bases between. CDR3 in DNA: TGTGCCAGCAGCCAATTTTCGACAGACCCTAATGAAAAACTGTTTTTT. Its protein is CASSQFSTDPNEKLFF.